A selection of T cell receptor beta chains follows, all from one sample in a study of T cell clones after liver transplantation. Clones were sequenced by immunoSEQ multiplex PCR, and TCRdb holds only the in-frame ones, with some missing. Among roughly 100,000 clones listed, around four fifths were seen once. The specimen was CD4+ T cells from blood, collected around 4 years after liver transplant. The source is a human patient who received a liver transplant. Some T cells may be provided by the graft donor. Both conserved end residues are part of each CDR3. The D gene is left open where the match is weak. A row's size may be missing; if present it is once, few, many or a size class.

j_call clone_size v_call d_call cdr3_aa cdr3_nt
TRBJ1-2 once TRBV6-4 - CASSDSKPSGRRGGYTF TGTGCCAGCAGTGACTCGAAACCCTCAGGACGTAGAGGTGGCTACACCTTC
TRBJ2-7 once TRBV27 - CASSLSPQGGGTYEQYF TGTGCCAGCAGTTTATCCCCCCAGGGGGGCGGAACCTACGAGCAGTACTTC
TRBJ1-1 - TRBV6-5 TRBD1 CASRGQGAGDTEAFF TGTGCCAGCAGGGGACAGGGGGCGGGGGACACTGAAGCTTTCTTT
TRBJ1-1 - TRBV30 - CAWSVGGMSTEAFF TGTGCCTGGAGTGTCGGGGGAATGAGCACTGAAGCTTTCTTT
TRBJ1-5 - TRBV14 - CASSQVGAYSNQPQHF TGTGCCAGCAGCCAAGTGGGGGCCTATAGCAATCAGCCCCAGCATTTT
TRBJ1-1 once TRBV5-1 - CASKPSTGNTEAFF TGCGCCAGCAAACCGTCGACAGGAAACACTGAAGCTTTCTTT
TRBJ1-1 - TRBV27 - CASRSGVGSTEAFF TGTGCCAGCAGGTCGGGGGTGGGTTCCACTGAAGCTTTCTTT
TRBJ1-4 - TRBV28 - CASRVVGAQKLFF TGTGCCAGCAGGGTTGTCGGGGCGCAAAAACTGTTTTTT
TRBJ2-1 - TRBV4-3 - CASSKIVRGNDEQFF TGCGCCAGCAGCAAAATAGTGAGGGGCAACGATGAGCAGTTCTTC
TRBJ2-7 - TRBV5-4 - CASSLGSSTYEQYF TGTGCCAGCAGCTTGGGCTCTAGCACCTACGAGCAGTACTTC
TRBJ1-2 once TRBV19 - CASSIPPGGGANYGYTF TGTGCCAGTAGTATACCTCCGGGCGGAGGAGCTAACTATGGCTACACCTTC
TRBJ1-4 - TRBV28 - CASLLGGEGVGEKLFF TGTGCCAGCCTCCTAGGCGGGGAGGGCGTCGGTGAAAAACTGTTTTTT
TRBJ2-3 - TRBV28 - CASRAPTDTQYF TGTGCCAGCAGGGCCCCTACAGATACGCAGTATTTT
TRBJ2-1 - TRBV11-1 TRBD2 CASSPLAGGISNEQFF TGTGCCAGCAGCCCGTTAGCGGGGGGCATTTCCAATGAGCAGTTCTTC
TRBJ1-1 - TRBV18 - CASRELMNTEAFF TGTGCCAGCCGGGAATTGATGAACACTGAAGCTTTCTTT
TRBJ2-1 once TRBV5-1 TRBD2 CASSIRTSGTNNEQFF TGCGCCAGCAGCATCCGGACTAGCGGGACAAACAATGAGCAGTTCTTC
TRBJ1-5 - TRBV30 TRBD1 CAWSPTGANQPQHF TGTGCCTGGAGTCCCACAGGGGCCAATCAGCCCCAGCATTTT
TRBJ2-4 - TRBV7-3 - CASSLTSQGPLYF TGTGCCAGCAGCTTAACGTCGCAGGGGCCACTGTACTTC
TRBJ2-7 - TRBV11-2 - CASSLGQGRTYEQYF TGTGCCAGCAGCTTAGGGCAGGGCCGTACCTACGAGCAGTACTTC
TRBJ1-5 - TRBV2 - CASSGSNQPQHF TGTGCCAGCAGTGGCAGCAATCAGCCCCAGCATTTT
TRBJ2-1 - TRBV7-2 - CASSLPGLMDEQFF TGTGCCAGCAGCTTACCCGGACTAATGGATGAGCAGTTCTTC
TRBJ1-5 - TRBV28 - CASSPRGHQPQHF TGTGCCAGCAGTCCACGGGGGCATCAGCCCCAGCATTTT
TRBJ2-3 - TRBV11-2 TRBD2 CASSPGAGVSTDTQYF TGTGCCAGCAGCCCCGGAGCGGGAGTCAGCACAGATACGCAGTATTTT